These 21 T cell receptor beta chains originate from one sample sequenced in a study of blood T cell repertoires in COVID-19. Produced via immunoSEQ multiplex PCR; TCRdb's table is partial and in-frame only. The sample lists approximately 54,000 clones, about 83% occurring once. Specimen: peripheral blood. The receptors were gathered from a man aged 45-65 years with acute or convalescent COVID-19.

This clone was seen only a few times. The chain combines TRBV12-3 or TRBV12-4 with TRBJ1-2, with a tentative D call TRBD1 (6 bases). V lost 3 bases and J 6 bases, leaving 11 bases between the germline ends. This CDR3 has 13 residues. The CDR3, as DNA: TGTGCCAGCAGTTTTCACAGGGAAAATGGCTACACCTTC. The encoded protein is CASSFHRENGYTF.

The V gene is TRBV9, the J gene TRBJ2-3; TRBD1 is a possible D gene (5 bases). This CDR3 region has 15 residues. V shed 0 bases and J shed 5 bases, with 13 bases lying between them. Germline-derived CDR1 and CDR2 are SGDLS and YYNGEE. This CDR3 is CASSVGGGLGDTQYF. The CDR3 DNA follows: TGTGCCAGCAGCGTAGGGGGCGGCCTCGGAGATACGCAGTATTTT.

The V gene is TRBV24-1, the J gene TRBJ1-4; TRBD1 agrees at 8 bases. With 3 bases clipped from V and 0 bases from J, the junction kept 2 bases outside the gene matches. The CDR3 totals 16 residues. Germline lookup yields CDR1 KGHDR and CDR2 SFDVKD. The CDR3 protein is CATSDGQGATNEKLFF. CDR3 in DNA: TGTGCCACCAGTGATGGACAGGGTGCAACTAATGAAAAACTGTTTTTT.

This clone occurred once. This chain joins TRBV11-2 and TRBJ1-2, with D possibly TRBD1 on 6 matching bases. Trimming took off 5 bases at V and 5 bases at J, with 9 bases between the two ends. The germline CDR1 and CDR2 sequences are SGHAT and FQNNGV. The CDR3 runs to 12 residues. CDR3 in DNA: TGTGCCAGCAGCATTGGACAGTATGGCTACACCTTC. It specifies CASSIGQYGYTF.

This chain uses TRBV2 with TRBJ1-5; D remains ambiguous. Germline-derived CDR1 and CDR2 are SNHLY and FYNNEI. V was trimmed by 6 bases and J by 3 bases, leaving 18 bases between them. This CDR3 has 16 residues. CDR3 residues: CASSQDVPRLNQPQHF. CDR3 coding DNA: TGTGCCAGCAGCCAAGACGTCCCCAGGCTCAATCAGCCCCAGCATTTT.

The genes are TRBV29-1 and TRBJ1-4; 8 positions agree with TRBD1. CDR1 SQVTM and CDR2 ANQGSEA come from the germline V gene. With V trimmed by 5 bases and J by 7 bases, 3 bases remained unmatched. This CDR3 has 12 amino acids. CDR3 nucleotides: TGCAGCGTTACACAGGGGGGTGAAAAACTGTTTTTT. Encoded protein: CSVTQGGEKLFF.

The chain recombines TRBV3-1 (or the pseudogene TRBV3-2) with TRBJ1-4, with 8 bases aligning to TRBD1. The CDR3 length is 15 residues. Per the germline V gene, CDR1 is LGHDT and CDR2 is YNNKEL (reference sequence). V trimming: 4 bases; J trimming: 8 bases; junction bases outside the gene matches: 9. CDR3 protein: CASSLRTGRDEKLFF. CDR3 coding DNA: TGTGCCAGCAGCCTTCGGACAGGGAGGGACGAAAAACTGTTTTTT.

This chain uses TRBV5-4 with TRBJ2-3; tentative D call: TRBD1 (5 bases). The germline V gene has CDR1 SGHNT and CDR2 YYREEE (reference sequence). This CDR3 comprises 17 residues. V lost 2 bases, J lost 0 bases, and 16 bases lay in between. CDR3 loop: CASSFGRALTSTDTQYF. CDR3 bases: TGTGCCAGCAGCTTCGGCAGGGCGCTAACTAGCACAGATACGCAGTATTTT.

This chain uses TRBV11-2 with TRBJ1-1, with D unclear. Trimming cost V 5 bases and J 2 bases, with 12 bases left between them. CDR1 and CDR2 from the germline V gene are SGHAT and FQNNGV. The CDR3 is 14 residues long. CDR3 protein: CASSHFDPNTEAFF. DNA for the CDR3: TGTGCCAGCAGCCACTTCGATCCAAACACTGAAGCTTTCTTT.

The chain links TRBV10-3 to TRBJ2-2; 9 bases are shared with TRBD1. Per germline, CDR1 ENHRY and CDR2 SYGVKD. The CDR3 totals 14 residues. Losses at the gene ends were 6 bases for V and 3 bases for J; bases not matched to a gene: 2. The CDR3 DNA sequence: TGTGCCATCAGAAGGGACAGGGACACCGGGGAGCTGTTTTTT. Residues: CAIRRDRDTGELFF.

The chain uses TRBV18 and TRBJ2-3; TRBD1 agrees at 7 bases. The V gene's germline CDR1 is KGHSH and CDR2 LQKENI. This CDR3 spans 16 amino acids. V was clipped by 3 bases and J by 3 bases; unmatched bases: 9. The DNA for the CDR3 is TGTGCCAGCTCACCTCTCCTGGGACAGAGAACAGATACGCAGTATTTT. This encodes CASSPLLGQRTDTQYF.

A few counts support this clone. This chain links TRBV29-1 with TRBJ1-6; D not resolved. The CDR3 contains 13 residues. Germline CDR1 and CDR2: SQVTM and ANQGSEA. V dropped 5 bases and J dropped 3 bases, with 8 bases sitting between them. The DNA for the CDR3 is TGCAGCGTTCGACTGAACTATAATTCACCCCTCCACTTT. This translates into CSVRLNYNSPLHF. Full variable domain (outside the CDR3, taken from reference TRBV29-1 and TRBJ1-6): SAVISQKPSRDICQRGTSLTIQCQVDSQVTMMFWYRQQPGQSLTLIATANQGSEATYESGFVIDKFPISRPNLTFSTLTVSNMSPEDSSIYLCSVRLNYNSPLHFGNGTRLTVT.

V is TRBV18 and J is TRBJ1-1; TRBD1 matches 7 bases. The CDR3 runs to 15 residues. The ends lost 3 bases at V and 6 bases at J; junction bases unmatched: 10. Germline V gene data show CDR1 as KGHSH and CDR2 as LQKENI. CDR3: CASSPTTGEIAEAFF. The CDR3 bases are TGTGCCAGCTCACCCACTACAGGGGAAATAGCTGAAGCTTTCTTT.

The chain recombines TRBV10-3 with TRBJ2-7; 11 bases line up with TRBD1. Germline values: CDR1 ENHRY, CDR2 SYGVKD. V was clipped by 9 bases and J by 6 bases; unmatched bases: 7. This CDR3 has 13 amino acids. CDR3 in amino acids: CAISRDRGSEQYF. Here the CDR3 DNA reads TGTGCCATAAGCCGGGACAGGGGGAGCGAGCAGTACTTC.

The V call is TRBV6-5, the J call TRBJ1-5; TRBD1 matches at 8 bases. Unmatched junction bases numbered 8, after V lost 6 bases and J lost 7 bases. The CDR3 runs to 14 residues. The germline V gene encodes CDR1 MNHEY and CDR2 SVGAGI. The CDR3 loop reads CASSQDREGQPQHF. The CDR3, as DNA: TGTGCCAGCAGCCAGGACAGGGAGGGACAGCCCCAGCATTTT.

CDR3 in DNA: TGTGCCAGCGCGGGACTTTACTACGAGCAGTACTTC. It yields the protein CASAGLYYEQYF. The rearrangement joins TRBV28 to TRBJ2-7, with a tentative D call TRBD2 (6 bases). Germline V gene data show CDR1 as MDHEN and CDR2 as SYDVKM. CDR3 length: 12 amino acids. V lost 8 bases to trimming and J lost 3 bases, with 11 bases between them.

V usage is TRBV13 and J usage is TRBJ2-7; D is undetermined. This CDR3 is 12 amino acids long. Deletions cut 4 bases from V and 3 bases from J, with 7 bases between. Germline lookup yields CDR1 PRHDT and CDR2 FYEKMQ (reference sequence). The DNA of the CDR3 is TGTGCCAGCAGCTCATACAGCTACGAGCAGTACTTC. This encodes CASSSYSYEQYF.

Points on this clone: Other nucleotide sequences from this sample produce the same CDR3. The J gene is TRBJ2-5, the V gene TRBV6-6; 7 bases line up with TRBD1. The junction had 1 base not matched to a gene; V was cut back by 5 bases and J by 4 bases. Germline V gene sequence: CDR1 MNHNY, CDR2 SVGAGI (reference sequence). The CDR3 contains 12 residues. CDR3 DNA sequence: TGTGCCAGCAGTAGGGACAGAGAGACCCAGTACTTC. Its protein product is CASSRDRETQYF.

The chain combines TRBV5-6 with TRBJ1-1; possibly TRBD1 for D (5 bases). The CDR3 contains 16 residues. V lost 0 bases and J lost 0, with 12 bases in between. CDR1 SGHDT and CDR2 YYEEEE come from the germline V gene. The CDR3 sequence: CASSLVGRAMNTEAFF. The DNA for the CDR3 is TGTGCCAGCAGCTTGGTGGGCAGGGCGATGAACACTGAAGCTTTCTTT.

On this clone: The sample contains more than one DNA sequence encoding this CDR3. The chain links TRBV5-1 to TRBJ1-1; D might be TRBD1 (5 bases). Trimming pared 0 bases from V and 3 bases from J, leaving 6 bases between. The germline gives CDR1 SGHRS, CDR2 YFSETQ. This CDR3 contains 13 residues. The CDR3 reads CASSLVGDTEAFF. CDR3 sequence (DNA): TGCGCCAGCAGCTTGGTAGGGGACACTGAAGCTTTCTTT. Supplemented by reference TRBV5-1 and TRBJ1-1, the full variable domain reads KAGVTQTPRYLIKTRGQQVTLSCSPISGHRSVSWYQQTPGQGLQFLFEYFSETQRNKGNFPGRFSGRQFSNSRSEMNVSTLELGDSALYLCASSLVGDTEAFFGQGTRLTVV.

The chain carries TRBV2 and TRBJ1-6, with D unresolved. This CDR3 spans 16 amino acids. The V gene lost 5 bases and the J gene lost 5 bases, with 16 bases spanning the gap. Germline-derived CDR1 and CDR2 are SNHLY and FYNNEI. The CDR3 DNA follows: TGTGCCAGCAGTCCACAACGACCGCTAGATAATTCACCCCTCCACTTT. Amino acid sequence: CASSPQRPLDNSPLHF. The whole variable domain, filled in from reference TRBV2 and TRBJ1-6, reads EPEVTQTPSHQVTQMGQEVILRCVPISNHLYFYWYRQILGQKVEFLVSFYNNEISEKSEIFDDQFSVERPDGSNFTLKIRSTKLEDSAMYFCASSPQRPLDNSPLHFGNGTRLTVT.